This TCR beta chain was identified in a study of blood T cells in healthy people across ages. Study outcomes and limitations: Age brought a roughly linear fall in TCR beta diversity measured per million T cells.

The V gene lost 7 bases and the J gene lost 6 bases, with 9 bases spanning the gap. This CDR3 has 11 amino acids. From germline, CDR1 is SNHLY and CDR2 FYNNEI. A second roughly 6 to 11 cycle PCR used barcoded and J-beta primers. In TCRdb, the 5' RACE reads were re-called with MiXCR into one record per CDR3 protein. The sample has about 1.1 million distinct CDR3 sequences, around two fifths seen once; the top ten hold roughly 13%. In the case of this clonotype: Its antigen is undetermined.

The draw of peripheral blood yielded ten milliliters from each donor. Total RNA was isolated from each sample in quantities of at least 5 micrograms. Material: blood. The clonotype comes from a man between 18 and 35 years old in good health. The chain is built from TRBV2 and TRBJ2-5; D is unclear. The CDR3 DNA reads as TGTGCCAGCAATACGGAAAAGACCCAGTACTTC. It translates to CASNTEKTQYF.